These 5 T cell receptor beta chains came from one sample sequenced in a study of blood T cell repertoires in COVID-19. Measured with immunoSEQ multiplex PCR; TCRdb has only the in-frame clones, and not every one. The sample includes about 150,000 clones, roughly 85% of them seen just once. The sequencing input was peripheral blood. Every receptor here comes from a man aged 65 to 79 with acute or convalescent COVID-19.

The V and J genes are TRBV6-5 and TRBJ2-7, with 12 bases identical to TRBD1. Looked up from germline, CDR1 is MNHEY and CDR2 is SVGAGI. The CDR3 has 15 residues. The junction had 7 bases not matched to a gene; V was cut back by 6 bases and J by 4 bases. The CDR3 bases are TGTGCCAGCAGGCCCGGGACAGGGGGCGGGTACGAGCAGTACTTC. It specifies CASRPGTGGGYEQYF.

The J gene is TRBJ2-7, the V gene TRBV24-1, with D tentatively TRBD1 (7 bases). The CDR3 is made up of 16 amino acids. Per germline, CDR1 KGHDR and CDR2 SFDVKD. The ends were cut back, 1 base at V and 2 bases at J, with 14 bases in the middle. The CDR3 sequence is CATSDFGGTETYEQYF. CDR3 bases: TGTGCCACCAGTGATTTCGGAGGGACAGAGACCTACGAGCAGTACTTC.

The rearrangement uses TRBV7-3 and TRBJ2-1, with 10 bases fitting TRBD2. The CDR3 runs to 15 residues. From germline, CDR1 is SGHTA and CDR2 FQGTGA. V was clipped by 5 bases and J by 5 bases; unmatched bases: 6. DNA of the CDR3: TGTGCCAGCAGCAAGACTAGCGGGTTCAACAATGAGCAGTTCTTC. It encodes CASSKTSGFNNEQFF. Complete variable domain (other parts from reference TRBV7-3 and TRBJ2-1): GAGVSQTPSNKVTEKGKYVELRCDPISGHTALYWYRQSLGQGPEFLIYFQGTGAADDSGLPNDRFFAVRPEGSVSTLKIQRTERGDSAVYLCASSKTSGFNNEQFFGPGTRLTVL.

On this clone itself: A junction end diverges from the germline sequence, so it may reflect a read error. J is TRBJ2-7 and V is TRBV15, with D tentatively TRBD1 (5 bases). CDR1 is LNHNV and CDR2 is YYDKDF in the germline V gene (reference sequence). The CDR3 runs 12 residues. CDR3 in DNA: TGTGCCACCAGCAGAGATAACGGCAGGGCCTCTTTC. This translates into CATSRDNGRASF. Drawing the rest from reference TRBV15 and TRBJ2-7, the complete variable domain is DAMVIQNPRYQVTQFGKPVTLSCSQTLNHNVMYWYQQKSSQAPKLLFHYYDKDFNNEADTPDNFQSRRPNTSFCFLDIRSPGLGDTAMYLCATSRDNGRASFGPGTRLTVT.

The chain is built from TRBV4-3 and TRBJ2-2; 10 bases map to TRBD2. V shed 0 bases and J 2 bases; nucleotides not matched to a gene: 9. This CDR3 has 19 amino acids. Germline V gene data show CDR1 as LGHNA and CDR2 as YSLEER. CDR3 protein: CASSQEALIAGGNTGELFF. CDR3 DNA: TGCGCCAGCAGCCAAGAGGCCCTTATAGCGGGAGGTAACACCGGGGAGCTGTTTTTT.